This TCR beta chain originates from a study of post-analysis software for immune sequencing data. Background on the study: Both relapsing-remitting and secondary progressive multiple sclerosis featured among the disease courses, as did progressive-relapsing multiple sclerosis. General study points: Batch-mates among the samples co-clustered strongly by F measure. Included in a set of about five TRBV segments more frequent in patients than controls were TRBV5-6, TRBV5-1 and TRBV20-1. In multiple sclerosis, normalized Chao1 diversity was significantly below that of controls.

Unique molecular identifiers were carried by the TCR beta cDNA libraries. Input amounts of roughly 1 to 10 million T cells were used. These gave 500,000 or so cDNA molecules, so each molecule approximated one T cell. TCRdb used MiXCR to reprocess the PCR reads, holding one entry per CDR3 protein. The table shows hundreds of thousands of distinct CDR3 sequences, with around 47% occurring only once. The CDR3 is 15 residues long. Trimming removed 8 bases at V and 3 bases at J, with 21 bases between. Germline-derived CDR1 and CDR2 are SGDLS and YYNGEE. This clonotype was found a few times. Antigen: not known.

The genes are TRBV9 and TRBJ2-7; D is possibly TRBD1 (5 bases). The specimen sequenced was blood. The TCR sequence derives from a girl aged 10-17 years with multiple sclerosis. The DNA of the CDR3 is TGTGCCAGTCGAGTTGGGGCCTACAGGATCTACGAGCAGTACTTC. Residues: CASRVGAYRIYEQYF.